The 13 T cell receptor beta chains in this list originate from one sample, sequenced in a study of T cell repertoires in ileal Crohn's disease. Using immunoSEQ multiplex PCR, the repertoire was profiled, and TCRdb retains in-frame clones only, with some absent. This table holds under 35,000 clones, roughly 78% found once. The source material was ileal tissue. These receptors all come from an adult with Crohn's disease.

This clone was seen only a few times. This chain's CDR3 is CASRRTGANQPQHF. The CDR3 region has the DNA TGTGCCAGTAGACGGACAGGAGCCAATCAGCCCCAGCATTTT. The V call is TRBV19, the J call TRBJ1-5; TRBD1 agrees at 7 bases. Trimming cost V 6 bases and J 3 bases; bases outside gene matches: 5. The CDR3 contains 14 residues. Looked up from germline, CDR1 is LNHDA and CDR2 is SQIVND (reference sequence).

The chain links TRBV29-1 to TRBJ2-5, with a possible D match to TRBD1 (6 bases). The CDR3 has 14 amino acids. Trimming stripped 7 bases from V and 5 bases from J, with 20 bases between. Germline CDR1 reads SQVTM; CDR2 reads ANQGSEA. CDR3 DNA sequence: TGCAGCGCCAAAGGGGGAGAGCCCGGGGAGACCCAGTACTTC. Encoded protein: CSAKGGEPGETQYF.

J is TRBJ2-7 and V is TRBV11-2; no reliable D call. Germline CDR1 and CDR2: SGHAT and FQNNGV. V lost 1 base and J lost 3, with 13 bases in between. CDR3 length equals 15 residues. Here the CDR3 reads CASSLGSSPLYEQYF. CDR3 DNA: TGTGCCAGCAGCTTAGGGTCGAGCCCGCTCTACGAGCAGTACTTC.

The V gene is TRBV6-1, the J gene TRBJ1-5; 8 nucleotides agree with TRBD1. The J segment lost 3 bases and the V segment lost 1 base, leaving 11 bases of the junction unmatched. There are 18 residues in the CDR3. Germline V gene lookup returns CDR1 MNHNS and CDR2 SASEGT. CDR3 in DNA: TGTGCCAGCAGTGAAGTAGTGGGGACAGGAGCTTACAATCAGCCCCAGCATTTT. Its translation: CASSEVVGTGAYNQPQHF.

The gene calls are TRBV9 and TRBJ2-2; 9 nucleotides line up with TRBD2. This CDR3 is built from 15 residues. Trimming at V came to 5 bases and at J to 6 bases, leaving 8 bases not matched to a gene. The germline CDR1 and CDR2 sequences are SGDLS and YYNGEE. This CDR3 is CASSATAGGAGELFF. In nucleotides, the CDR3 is TGTGCCAGCAGTGCAACGGCGGGAGGGGCCGGGGAGCTGTTTTTT.

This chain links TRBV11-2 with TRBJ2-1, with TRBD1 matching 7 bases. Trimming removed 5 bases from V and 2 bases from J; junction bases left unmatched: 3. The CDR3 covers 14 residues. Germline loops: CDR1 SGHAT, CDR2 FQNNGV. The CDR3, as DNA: TGTGCCAGCAGCGTGGACAGGACCTACAATGAGCAGTTCTTC. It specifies CASSVDRTYNEQFF.

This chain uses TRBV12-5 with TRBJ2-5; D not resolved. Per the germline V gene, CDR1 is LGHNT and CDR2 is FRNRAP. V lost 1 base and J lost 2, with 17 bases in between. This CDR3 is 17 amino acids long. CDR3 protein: CASGLGGVSRNQETQYF. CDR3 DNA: TGTGCTAGTGGTTTGGGTGGTGTATCGAGGAATCAAGAGACCCAGTACTTC. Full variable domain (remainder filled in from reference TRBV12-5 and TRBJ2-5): DARVTQTPRHKVTEMGQEVTMRCQPILGHNTVFWYRQTMMQGLELLAYFRNRAPLDDSGMPKDRFSAEMPDATLATLKIQPSEPRDSAVYFCASGLGGVSRNQETQYFGPGTRLLVL.

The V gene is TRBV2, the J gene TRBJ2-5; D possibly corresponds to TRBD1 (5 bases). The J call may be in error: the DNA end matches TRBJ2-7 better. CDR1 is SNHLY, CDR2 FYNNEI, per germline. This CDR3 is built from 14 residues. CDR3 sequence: CASSWTSSPYEQYF. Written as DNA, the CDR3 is TGTGCCAGCAGTTGGACATCTTCCCCCTACGAGCAGTACTTC.

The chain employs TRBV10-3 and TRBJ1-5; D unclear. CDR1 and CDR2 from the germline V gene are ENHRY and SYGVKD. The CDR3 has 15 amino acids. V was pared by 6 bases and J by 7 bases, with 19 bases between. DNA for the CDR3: TGTGCCATCAGCTCAGACACGGCCGGATGGCAGCCCCAGCATTTT. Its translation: CAISSDTAGWQPQHF.

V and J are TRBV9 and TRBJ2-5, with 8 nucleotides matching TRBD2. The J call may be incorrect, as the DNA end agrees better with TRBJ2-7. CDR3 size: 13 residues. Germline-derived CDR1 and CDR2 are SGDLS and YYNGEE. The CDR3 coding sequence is TGTGCCAGCAGCCCCCGGGAGGGGTACGAGCAGTACTTC. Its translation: CASSPREGYEQYF.

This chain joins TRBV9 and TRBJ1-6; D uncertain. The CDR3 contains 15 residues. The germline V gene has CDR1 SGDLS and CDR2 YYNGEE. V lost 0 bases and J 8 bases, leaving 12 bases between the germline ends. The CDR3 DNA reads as TGTGCCAGCAGCGTAGTAGCTGAGCCCCATTCACCCCTCCACTTT. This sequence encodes CASSVVAEPHSPLHF.

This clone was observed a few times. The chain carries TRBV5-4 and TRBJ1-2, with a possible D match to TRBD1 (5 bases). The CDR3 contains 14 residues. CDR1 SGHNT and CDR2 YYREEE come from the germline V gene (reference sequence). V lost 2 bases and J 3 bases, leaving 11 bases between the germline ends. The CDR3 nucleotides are TGTGCCAGCAGCTTAAGACAGTTTCACTATGGCTACACCTTC. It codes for CASSLRQFHYGYTF. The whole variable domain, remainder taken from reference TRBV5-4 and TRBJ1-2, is ETGVTQSPTHLIKTRGQQVTLRCSSQSGHNTVSWYQQALGQGPQFIFQYYREEENGRGNFPPRFSGLQFPNYSSELNVNALELDDSALYLCASSLRQFHYGYTFGSGTRLTVV.

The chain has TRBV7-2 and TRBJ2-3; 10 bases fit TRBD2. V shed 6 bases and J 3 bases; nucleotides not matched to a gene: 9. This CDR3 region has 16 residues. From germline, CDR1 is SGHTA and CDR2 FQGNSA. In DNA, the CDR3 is TGTGCCAGCAGTAGGGGAGCGGGAGGGGGGACAGATACGCAGTATTTT. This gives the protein CASSRGAGGGTDTQYF.